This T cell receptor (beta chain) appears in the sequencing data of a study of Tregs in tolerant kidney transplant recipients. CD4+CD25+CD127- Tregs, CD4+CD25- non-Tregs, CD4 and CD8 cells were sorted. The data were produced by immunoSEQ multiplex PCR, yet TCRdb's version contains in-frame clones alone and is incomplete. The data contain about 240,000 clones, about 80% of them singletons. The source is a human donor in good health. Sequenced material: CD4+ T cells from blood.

CDR3 loop: CASSYSRTGQGYTF. The CDR3 DNA reads as TGTGCCAGCAGTTACTCGAGAACAGGGCAGGGCTACACCTTC. The chain combines TRBV6-5 with TRBJ1-2; D perhaps matches TRBD1 (6 bases). CDR1 and CDR2 (germline): MNHEY, SVGAGI. Trimming cost V 0 bases and J 8 bases, with 13 bases left between them. The CDR3 has 14 amino acids.